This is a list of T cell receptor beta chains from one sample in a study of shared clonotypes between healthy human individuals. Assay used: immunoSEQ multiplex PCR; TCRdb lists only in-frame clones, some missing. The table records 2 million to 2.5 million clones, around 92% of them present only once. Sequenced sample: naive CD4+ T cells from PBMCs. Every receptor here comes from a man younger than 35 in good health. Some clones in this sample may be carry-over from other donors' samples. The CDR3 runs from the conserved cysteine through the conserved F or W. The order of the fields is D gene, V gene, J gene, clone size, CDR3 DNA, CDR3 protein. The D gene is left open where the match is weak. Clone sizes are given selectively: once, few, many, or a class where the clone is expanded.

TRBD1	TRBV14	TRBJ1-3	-	TGTGCCAGCGCCGGGACAGGGAGCGGAAACACCATATATTTT	CASAGTGSGNTIYF
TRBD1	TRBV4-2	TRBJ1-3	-	TGTGCCAGCAGCCAAGCCCCGACAGGGGGCGGAAACACCATATATTTT	CASSQAPTGGGNTIYF
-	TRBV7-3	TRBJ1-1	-	TGTGCCAGCAGCTTAACCGTCTCAACTGAAGCTTTCTTT	CASSLTVSTEAFF
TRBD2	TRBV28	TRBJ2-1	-	TGTGCCAGCAGTCCCCCCTGGGGGGGATCCGATGAGCAGTTCTTC	CASSPPWGGSDEQFF
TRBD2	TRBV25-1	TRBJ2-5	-	TGTGCCAGCATGACTAGCGGAGGGCTGGAGACCCAGTACTTC	CASMTSGGLETQYF
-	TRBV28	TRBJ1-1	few	TGTGCCAGCAGTTTATGGGGTTACACTGAAGCTTTCTTT	CASSLWGYTEAFF
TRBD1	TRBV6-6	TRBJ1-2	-	TGTGCCAGCAGAGGACAGGGGTATGGCTACACCTTC	CASRGQGYGYTF
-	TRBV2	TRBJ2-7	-	TGTGCCAGCAGTGATGGTACACACGAGCAGTACTTC	CASSDGTHEQYF
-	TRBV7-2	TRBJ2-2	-	TGTGCCAGCAGCCCCCAGGCGGCGGGAACCGGGGAGCTGTTTTTT	CASSPQAAGTGELFF
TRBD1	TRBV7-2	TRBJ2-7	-	TGTGCCAGCAGCTTCGGTACAGGGGCCTACGAGCAGTACTTC	CASSFGTGAYEQYF
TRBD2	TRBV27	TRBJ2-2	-	TGTGCCAGCACTCGTTGGCGGACTAGCGGGAGAAACCTGAACACCGGGGAGCTGTTTTTT	CASTRWRTSGRNLNTGELFF
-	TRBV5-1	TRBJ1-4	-	TGCGCCAGCAGCTTGGAGGCGGGCCCGGGAGAAAAACTGTTTTTT	CASSLEAGPGEKLFF
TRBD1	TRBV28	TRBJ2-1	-	TGTGCCAGCAGTTTATCCCCGACAGGGGGGTTCTTC	CASSLSPTGGFF
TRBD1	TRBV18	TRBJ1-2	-	TGTGCCAGCTCACCTCTAGGTCCCGGGACAGGGGCGAGTAACTATGGCTACACCTTC	CASSPLGPGTGASNYGYTF
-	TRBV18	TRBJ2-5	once	TGTGCCAGCTCACCAGTTGGGGTGGTGGTTTCTCAAGAGACCCAGTACTTC	CASSPVGVVVSQETQYF
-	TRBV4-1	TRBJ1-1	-	TGCGCCAGCAGCCAAGATCCCCTCGGGGGCTTCGGGGAAGCTTTCTTT	CASSQDPLGGFGEAFF
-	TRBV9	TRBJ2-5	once	TGTGCCAGCAGCGTAGGGGCAGTACAAGAGACCCAGTACTTC	CASSVGAVQETQYF
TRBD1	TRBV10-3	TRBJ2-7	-	TGTGCCATCAGAAAGGGACAGGACTTTTACGAGCAGTACTTC	CAIRKGQDFYEQYF
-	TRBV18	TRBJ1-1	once	TGTGCCAGCTCACCAGGGGCAGGGAGCGCTGAAGCTTTCTTT	CASSPGAGSAEAFF
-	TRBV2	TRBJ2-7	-	TGTGCCAGCAGTGAATCGCCAGGGCCTACCTACGAGCAGTACTTC	CASSESPGPTYEQYF
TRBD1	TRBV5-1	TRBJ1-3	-	TGCGCCAGCGGGACAGGGGGCCTAGGAAACACCATATATTTT	CASGTGGLGNTIYF
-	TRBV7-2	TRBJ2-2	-	TGTGCCAGCTCCCCGTCGGGGAATCGGGAGCTGTTTTTT	CASSPSGNRELFF
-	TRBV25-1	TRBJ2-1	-	TGTGCCAGCCAAGGACCGGGTTACAATGAGCAGTTCTTC	CASQGPGYNEQFF
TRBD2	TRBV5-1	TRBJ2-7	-	TGCGCCAGCAGCTCTTTGGCGGGAGCCAGGGAGCAGTACTTC	CASSSLAGAREQYF
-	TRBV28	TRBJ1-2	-	TGTGCCAGCGCACAGGGCCCGGGTCGGGGCTACACCTTC	CASAQGPGRGYTF
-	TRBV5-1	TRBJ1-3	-	TGCGCCAGCAGCGCCGGGCCTTTAAGCTCTGGAAACACCATATATTTT	CASSAGPLSSGNTIYF
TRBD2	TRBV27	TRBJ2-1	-	TGTGCCAGCCGTCCAGCGGGAGCCCCCCATGAGCAGTTCTTC	CASRPAGAPHEQFF
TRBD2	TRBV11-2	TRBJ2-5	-	TGTGCCAGCAGCTTAGGGCACTCGGGGGGGGAGACCCAGTACTTC	CASSLGHSGGETQYF
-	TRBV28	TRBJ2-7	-	TGTGCCAGCGGCCGGCCGTCAAGCTCCTACGAGCAGTACTTC	CASGRPSSSYEQYF
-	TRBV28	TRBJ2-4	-	TGTGCCAGCAGGAGGGGGGGGTACGGCAAAAACATTCAGTACTTC	CASRRGGYGKNIQYF
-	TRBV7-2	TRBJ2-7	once	TGTGCCAGCAGCTTAGATCCGGGATATAAATACGAGCAGTACTTC	CASSLDPGYKYEQYF
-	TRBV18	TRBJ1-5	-	TGTGCCAGCTCACACTTTAATAGCAATCAGCCCCAGCATTTT	CASSHFNSNQPQHF
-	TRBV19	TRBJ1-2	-	TGTGCCAGTAGTCCCAGGGGAGGGAACTATGGCTACACCTTC	CASSPRGGNYGYTF
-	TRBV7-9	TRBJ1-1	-	TGTGCCAGCAGCTTAGAACCAGTGAACACTGAAGCTTTCTTT	CASSLEPVNTEAFF
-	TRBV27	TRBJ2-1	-	TGTGCCAGCAGTTTCTCCACACATAGCTCCTACAATGAGCAGTTCTTC	CASSFSTHSSYNEQFF
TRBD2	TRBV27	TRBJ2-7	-	TGTGCCAGCAGTCCGGGACTAGCGGGAAGTTACGAGCAGTACTTC	CASSPGLAGSYEQYF
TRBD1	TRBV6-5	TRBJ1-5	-	TGTGCCAGCAGACGGGACAGCAGTCAGCCCCAGCATTTT	CASRRDSSQPQHF